Following are 5 T cell receptor beta chains from one sample sequenced in a study of blood T cell repertoires in COVID-19. Method: immunoSEQ multiplex PCR; TCRdb's copy keeps in-frame clones and lacks some. The sample lists a few hundred thousand clones; 70% to 90% were seen once. The specimen sequenced was peripheral blood. The receptors stem from a woman aged 25 to 39 who had recovered from COVID-19.

The gene calls are TRBV5-1 and TRBJ1-6; D not resolved. CDR3 length: 15 residues. Trimming removed 0 bases from V and 8 bases from J, with 12 bases in between. CDR1 and CDR2 from the germline V gene are SGHRS and YFSETQ. In DNA form, the CDR3 reads TGCGCCAGCAGCTTGGGCTCCAAACCGGATTCACCCCTCCACTTT. Protein sequence: CASSLGSKPDSPLHF.

In this sample, this clone turned up a few times. The V call is TRBV28, the J call TRBJ2-1; D might be TRBD1 (6 bases). This CDR3 has 14 residues. Germline V CDR1 and CDR2: MDHEN, SYDVKM. Trimming removed 7 bases from V and 6 bases from J, with 16 bases in between. The CDR3 DNA follows: TGTGCCAGCAACGCAGGGGAAAAAGTCAATGAGCAGTTCTTC. Translating it yields CASNAGEKVNEQFF.

The J gene is TRBJ1-6, the V gene TRBV6-6; 10 bases agree with TRBD1. The CDR3 runs to 16 residues. The ends lost 0 bases at V and 10 bases at J; junction bases unmatched: 6. From germline, CDR1 is MNHNY and CDR2 SVGAGI (reference sequence). CDR3 in amino acids: CASSYSTGGLNSPLHF. The CDR3 bases are TGTGCCAGCAGTTACTCGACAGGGGGCCTTAACTCACCCCTCCACTTT.

A single count supports this clone. This chain connects TRBV29-1 to TRBJ2-7; 8 bases are a match to TRBD1. CDR3 size: 12 residues. The germline gives CDR1 SQVTM, CDR2 ANQGSEA. V shed 2 bases and J 5 bases; nucleotides not matched to a gene: 2. The CDR3 DNA is TGCAGCGTTGAACAGGGGGCCAACGAGCAGTACTTC. Translated: CSVEQGANEQYF.

The chain employs TRBV5-6 and TRBJ2-7; the match to TRBD2 covers 8 bases. The V and J ends lost 1 base and 3 bases, in that order; junction bases with no gene match: 9. Per germline, CDR1 SGHDT and CDR2 YYEEEE. This CDR3 is built from 16 residues. In nucleotides, the CDR3 is TGTGCCAGCAGCTTGATGGGCCTAGCGGGCCGCTACGAGCAGTACTTC. Translation: CASSLMGLAGRYEQYF.